The 9 T cell receptor beta chains below all came from one sample that was sequenced in a study of shared T cell receptors in the human thymus. Some clones are missing from TCRdb's copy, which holds only in-frame ones; the method was immunoSEQ multiplex PCR. Here the sample spans about 380,000 clones, over 90% being singletons. The sample was thymocytes. These receptors were obtained from a human donor.

J is TRBJ2-1 and V is TRBV5-6; no definite D call. Per germline, CDR1 SGHDT and CDR2 YYEEEE. Deletions cut 2 bases from V and 0 bases from J, with 9 bases between. The CDR3 extends over 15 amino acids. CDR3 in amino acids: CASSFRPSSYNEQFF. In DNA form, the CDR3 reads TGTGCCAGCAGCTTCCGCCCTAGCTCCTACAATGAGCAGTTCTTC.

V usage is TRBV15 and J usage is TRBJ2-1; maybe TRBD2 (5 bases). V shed 4 bases and J shed 0 bases, with 13 bases lying between them. The CDR3 runs 16 residues. Germline loops: CDR1 LNHNV, CDR2 YYDKDF (reference sequence). This chain's CDR3 is CATSTPAVSSYNEQFF. CDR3 DNA: TGTGCCACCAGCACCCCAGCGGTTAGCTCCTACAATGAGCAGTTCTTC. Full variable domain (remainder filled in from reference TRBV15 and TRBJ2-1): DAMVIQNPRYQVTQFGKPVTLSCSQTLNHNVMYWYQQKSSQAPKLLFHYYDKDFNNEADTPDNFQSRRPNTSFCFLDIRSPGLGDTAMYLCATSTPAVSSYNEQFFGPGTRLTVL.

V is TRBV18 and J is TRBJ2-1, with D tentatively TRBD2 (6 bases). Trimming left V 0 bases short and J 2 bases short, with 23 bases between. CDR1 and CDR2 from the germline V gene are KGHSH and LQKENI. This CDR3 is built from 20 residues. In DNA, the CDR3 is TGTGCCAGCTCACCACCGGCGGGACGGGGGTTTATGGGCCCCTACAATGAGCAGTTCTTC. It specifies CASSPPAGRGFMGPYNEQFF. The complete variable domain, with remaining parts taken from reference TRBV18 and TRBJ2-1, reads NAGVMQNPRHLVRRRGQEARLRCSPMKGHSHVYWYRQLPEEGLKFMVYLQKENIIDESGMPKERFSAEFPKEGPSILRIQQVVRGDSAAYFCASSPPAGRGFMGPYNEQFFGPGTRLTVL.

This clone was recorded once. V usage is TRBV19 and J usage is TRBJ2-4; the D gene is possibly TRBD2 (6 bases). The CDR3 runs 14 residues. Per germline, CDR1 LNHDA and CDR2 SQIVND (reference sequence). V lost 5 bases and J lost 7, with 15 bases in between. This CDR3 reads CASSPTSEGNIQYF. In DNA form, the CDR3 reads TGTGCCAGTAGTCCGACATCGGAGGGTAACATTCAGTACTTC.

The J gene is TRBJ1-3, the V gene TRBV28, with 9 positions matching TRBD1. CDR1 is MDHEN and CDR2 is SYDVKM in the germline V gene. After removal of 7 bases from V and 0 bases from J, the junction contained 16 bases not matched to a gene. The CDR3 spans 19 residues. CDR3 in DNA: TGTGCCAGCACCATCGTCCCGGGACAGGGACCCCCCTCTGGAAACACCATATATTTT. This encodes CASTIVPGQGPPSGNTIYF.

The chain links TRBV7-2 to TRBJ2-7; 8 bases line up with TRBD2. With V trimmed by 5 bases and J by 5 bases, 11 bases remained unmatched. The germline V gene has CDR1 SGHTA and CDR2 FQGNSA. The CDR3 contains 15 residues. CDR3 in DNA: TGTGCCAGCAGCCCCCGAGCGGGAGCGGGGAACGAGCAGTACTTC. It yields the protein CASSPRAGAGNEQYF.

This rearrangement joins TRBV13 to TRBJ1-1, with D unresolved. This CDR3 region has 19 residues. V gave up 0 bases and J gave up 3 bases, with 23 bases separating them. Germline CDR1 and CDR2: PRHDT and FYEKMQ (reference sequence). CDR3 nucleotides: TGTGCCAGCAGCTTAGGCCTCCTCGGCAGCACAGTAGGCTACACTGAAGCTTTCTTT. Residues: CASSLGLLGSTVGYTEAFF. Complete variable domain (other parts from reference TRBV13 and TRBJ1-1): AAGVIQSPRHLIKEKRETATLKCYPIPRHDTVYWYQQGPGQDPQFLISFYEKMQSDKGSIPDRFSAQQFSDYHSELNMSSLELGDSALYFCASSLGLLGSTVGYTEAFFGQGTRLTVV.

In its sample, this clone was seen a few times. The chain links TRBV27 to TRBJ2-2, with a possible D match to TRBD2 (7 bases). The CDR3 is 12 amino acids. Trimming left V 8 bases short and J 7 bases short, with 11 bases between. Germline V gene sequence: CDR1 MNHEY, CDR2 SMNVEV (reference sequence). For the CDR3, the DNA is TGTGCCAGCTACAGGGAGGGCGGGGAGCTGTTTTTT. It encodes CASYREGGELFF.

The V call is TRBV27, the J call TRBJ1-3; the D gene is possibly TRBD1 (5 bases). Between the trimmed V and J ends, which lost 6 bases and 0 bases, there was a span of 12 bases. Germline V gene lookup returns CDR1 MNHEY and CDR2 SMNVEV (reference sequence). The CDR3 has 15 amino acids. CDR3 region: CASRAGASSGNTIYF. In nucleotides, the CDR3 is TGTGCCAGCAGAGCCGGGGCGAGCTCTGGAAACACCATATATTTT.